This T cell receptor (beta chain) originates from a study of T cell responses to AZD1222 COVID-19 vaccine. The assay was immunoSEQ multiplex PCR, and TCRdb's table has in-frame clones only and misses some. Here the sample spans more than 140,000 clones, roughly 90% being singletons. CDR3 length equals 14 residues. Germline V gene data show CDR1 as SGDLS and CDR2 as YYNGEE. Deletions cut 2 bases from V and 6 bases from J, with 13 bases between. This rearrangement joins TRBV9 to TRBJ2-3, with D perhaps matching TRBD1 (5 bases). This sample comprised peripheral blood, obtained on day 0 of AZD1222 vaccination. This clonotype originated in an adult in good health. The CDR3 is CASSVKGLKDTQYF. The CDR3 DNA sequence: TGTGCCAGCAGCGTGAAGGGGTTAAAGGATACGCAGTATTTT.